Each of the 16 T cell receptor beta chains below was sequenced from the same sample in a study of cytomegalovirus exposure and HLA in healthy donors. The PCR employed 60 Vbeta primers together with 13 Jbeta primers. Sequencing used immunoSEQ multiplex PCR; TCRdb keeps in-frame clones, though not all of them. The repertoire holds just over 60,000 clones, with around 87% as singletons. Sequenced sample: PBMCs. All receptors come from a young man in good health and CMV-seronegative.

The genes are TRBV2 and TRBJ2-7; tentative D call: TRBD1 (5 bases). CDR1 and CDR2 (germline): SNHLY, FYNNEI. The CDR3 totals 15 residues. V was trimmed by 7 bases and J by 2 bases, leaving 18 bases between them. The CDR3 nucleotides read TGTGCCAGCACCCCTCCAGACAGTTCCCCCTACGAGCAGTACTTC. Translating gives CASTPPDSSPYEQYF.

The rearrangement links TRBV7-9 to TRBJ2-7; D possibly corresponds to TRBD1 (5 bases). The germline V gene has CDR1 SEHNR and CDR2 FQNEAQ (reference sequence). The CDR3 extends over 14 amino acids. V lost 0 bases and J 1 base, leaving 7 bases between the germline ends. CDR3 in amino acids: CASSLARESYEQYF. DNA of the CDR3: TGTGCCAGCAGCTTAGCCAGGGAATCCTACGAGCAGTACTTC.

This chain connects TRBV10-3 to TRBJ1-4, with D possibly TRBD1 on 5 matching bases. This CDR3 region has 11 residues. Germline V gene lookup returns CDR1 ENHRY and CDR2 SYGVKD. V lost 10 bases, J lost 5 bases, and 8 bases lay in between. The CDR3 loop is CATSGNEKLFF. In DNA, the CDR3 is TGTGCCACCTCAGGGAATGAAAAACTGTTTTTT.

This clone appeared a few times. The gene calls are TRBV29-1 and TRBJ1-5; D might be TRBD1 (6 bases). V lost 4 bases, J lost 6 bases, and 13 bases lay in between. The V gene's germline CDR1 is SQVTM and CDR2 ANQGSEA. The CDR3 consists of 13 residues. The CDR3: CSVATGLAQPQHF. The CDR3 DNA is TGCAGCGTTGCCACAGGGTTAGCTCAGCCCCAGCATTTT.

The CDR3, as DNA: TGTGCCAGCAGTTACTCCCAGAACACTGAAGCTTTCTTT. The encoded protein is CASSYSQNTEAFF. This sequence joins TRBV6-5 and TRBJ1-1; D uncertain. The CDR3 sequence is 13 residues long. Germline assignment: CDR1 MNHEY and CDR2 SVGAGI. Trimming cost V 0 bases and J 1 base, with 3 bases left between them.

This rearrangement joins TRBV27 to TRBJ2-3; tentative D call: TRBD2 (5 bases). The CDR3 length is 12 residues. CDR1 and CDR2 (germline): MNHEY, SMNVEV (reference sequence). The ends were cut back, 5 bases at V and 6 bases at J, with 9 bases in the middle. The CDR3 nucleotides read TGTGCCAGCAGTGGAAGCGGTGATACGCAGTATTTT. Residues: CASSGSGDTQYF.

With regard to this clone: This sample also contains other DNA sequences that code for the same CDR3. The rearrangement uses TRBV7-9 and TRBJ1-4; 9 bases align to TRBD1. The V gene end was trimmed by 5 bases and the J gene end by 4 bases; junction bases not matched to a gene: 2. The CDR3 is made up of 14 amino acids. The germline V gene has CDR1 SEHNR and CDR2 FQNEAQ (reference sequence). This CDR3 reads CASSRGQGNEKLFF. The CDR3 DNA is TGTGCCAGCAGCCGGGGACAGGGTAATGAAAAACTGTTTTTT. The complete variable domain, with remaining parts taken from reference TRBV7-9 and TRBJ1-4, reads DTGVSQNPRHKITKRGQNVTFRCDPISEHNRLYWYRQTLGQGPEFLTYFQNEAQLEKSRLLSDRFSAERPKGSFSTLEIQRTEQGDSAMYLCASSRGQGNEKLFFGSGTQLSVL.

V and J are TRBV20-1 and TRBJ2-7, with no clear D. This CDR3 contains 11 residues. Germline V gives CDR1 DFQATT, CDR2 SNEGSKA (reference sequence). Trimming pared 0 bases from V and 5 bases from J, leaving 5 bases between. The CDR3 coding sequence is TGCAGTGCTAGAGATCTCGACGAGCAGTACTTC. Protein product: CSARDLDEQYF.

The CDR3 here is CASSWGDSKQAFF. CDR3 nucleotides: TGTGCCAGCAGCTGGGGGGACTCAAAGCAAGCTTTCTTT. The chain links TRBV5-6 to TRBJ1-1; TRBD1 is a possible D gene (5 bases). Germline V gives CDR1 SGHDT, CDR2 YYEEEE. Trimming shortened V by 3 bases and J by 9 bases, and 15 bases separated the two germline ends. This CDR3 region has 13 residues. Combining the CDR3 with reference TRBV5-6 and TRBJ1-1 gives the whole variable domain DAGVTQSPTHLIKTRGQQVTLRCSPKSGHDTVSWYQQALGQGPQFIFQYYEEEERQRGNFPDRFSGHQFPNYSSELNVNALLLGDSALYLCASSWGDSKQAFFGQGTRLTVV.

V and J are TRBV27 and TRBJ2-5; 10 bases align to TRBD1. From germline, CDR1 is MNHEY and CDR2 SMNVEV (reference sequence). The junction had 3 bases not matched to a gene; V was cut back by 10 bases and J by 4 bases. This CDR3 spans 12 amino acids. CDR3 nucleotides: TGTGCCACTAGGACAGGGGGAGAGACCCAGTACTTC. Protein sequence: CATRTGGETQYF.

The rearrangement uses TRBV11-2 and TRBJ2-7; D is possibly TRBD2 (5 bases). Germline values: CDR1 SGHAT, CDR2 FQNNGV. V lost 6 bases and J 1 base, leaving 13 bases between the germline ends. The CDR3 is 14 amino acids. CDR3 loop: CASRSPRDSYEQYF. The DNA for the CDR3 is TGTGCCAGCAGAAGTCCCCGGGATTCCTACGAGCAGTACTTC.

The chain joins TRBV30 to TRBJ2-7; weak D call: TRBD1 (5 bases). V lost 1 base and J 8 bases, leaving 12 bases between the germline ends. CDR3 length equals 12 residues. Germline lookup yields CDR1 GTSNPN and CDR2 SVGIG (reference sequence). CDR3 sequence (DNA): TGTGCCTGGAGTGCGGGCAGGGAACAGCAGTACTTC. Protein: CAWSAGREQQYF.

The chain links TRBV2 to TRBJ2-3, with TRBD2 identical over 8 bases. With V trimmed by 0 bases and J by 4 bases, 6 bases remained unmatched. Per germline, CDR1 SNHLY and CDR2 FYNNEI. This CDR3 spans 16 amino acids. Here the CDR3 reads CASSEASGGLADTQYF. The CDR3 DNA is TGTGCCAGCAGTGAAGCCAGCGGGGGCCTTGCAGATACGCAGTATTTT.

This clone was counted between two and nine times. V and J are TRBV6-5 and TRBJ1-4; 7 bases are a match to TRBD1. With 6 bases clipped from V and 4 bases from J, the junction kept 8 bases outside the gene matches. Germline V gives CDR1 MNHEY, CDR2 SVGAGI. The CDR3 is made up of 15 amino acids. The CDR3 bases are TGTGCCAGCAGGTCTAAGACAGGGAATAATGAAAAACTGTTTTTT. Its protein is CASRSKTGNNEKLFF.

In this sample, this clone turned up once. This chain uses TRBV30 with TRBJ1-5; D might be TRBD1 (6 bases). Deletions cut 5 bases from V and 7 bases from J, with 15 bases between. The CDR3 has 13 amino acids. Germline V gene sequence: CDR1 GTSNPN, CDR2 SVGIG (reference sequence). CDR3 in DNA: TGTGCCTGGGGAGGGGGGGGCGGCCAGCCCCAGCATTTT. Translation: CAWGGGGGQPQHF.

CDR3 sequence: CASSFELAGGPHGELFF. CDR3 sequence (DNA): TGCGCCAGCAGCTTTGAATTAGCGGGGGGGCCGCACGGGGAGCTGTTTTTT. The chain has TRBV5-1 and TRBJ2-2; 11 nucleotides align to TRBD2. This CDR3 has 17 residues. CDR1 SGHRS and CDR2 YFSETQ come from the germline V gene. The V gene end was trimmed by 2 bases and the J gene end by 7 bases; junction bases not matched to a gene: 10.